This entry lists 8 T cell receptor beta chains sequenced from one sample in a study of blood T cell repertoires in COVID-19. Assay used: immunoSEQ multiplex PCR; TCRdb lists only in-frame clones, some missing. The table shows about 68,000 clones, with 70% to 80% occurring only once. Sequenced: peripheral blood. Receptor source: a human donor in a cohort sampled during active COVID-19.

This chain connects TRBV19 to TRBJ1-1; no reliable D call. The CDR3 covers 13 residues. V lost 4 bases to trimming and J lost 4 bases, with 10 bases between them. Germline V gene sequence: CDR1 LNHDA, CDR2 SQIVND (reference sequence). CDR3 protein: CASSTIRATEAFF. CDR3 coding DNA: TGTGCCAGTAGTACAATTAGAGCCACTGAAGCTTTCTTT.

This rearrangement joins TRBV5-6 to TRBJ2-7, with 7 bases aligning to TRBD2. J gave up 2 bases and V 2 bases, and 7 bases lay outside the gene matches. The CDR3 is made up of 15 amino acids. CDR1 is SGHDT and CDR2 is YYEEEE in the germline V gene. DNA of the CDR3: TGTGCCAGCAGCTTATTGGGAGGGATGCCCTACGAGCAGTACTTC. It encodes CASSLLGGMPYEQYF.

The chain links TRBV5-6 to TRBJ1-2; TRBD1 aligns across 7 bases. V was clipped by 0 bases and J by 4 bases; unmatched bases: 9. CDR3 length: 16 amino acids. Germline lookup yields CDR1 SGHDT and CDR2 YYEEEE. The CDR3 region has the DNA TGTGCCAGCAGCTTGGAGACAGGGCGGCTAGCCTATGGCTACACCTTC. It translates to CASSLETGRLAYGYTF.

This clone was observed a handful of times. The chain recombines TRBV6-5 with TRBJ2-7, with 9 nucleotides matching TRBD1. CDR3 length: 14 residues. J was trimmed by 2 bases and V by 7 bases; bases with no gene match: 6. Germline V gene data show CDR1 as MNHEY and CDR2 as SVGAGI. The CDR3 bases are TGTGCCAGCATCCTCCGGGACAGGGCCTACGAGCAGTACGTC. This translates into CASILRDRAYEQYV.

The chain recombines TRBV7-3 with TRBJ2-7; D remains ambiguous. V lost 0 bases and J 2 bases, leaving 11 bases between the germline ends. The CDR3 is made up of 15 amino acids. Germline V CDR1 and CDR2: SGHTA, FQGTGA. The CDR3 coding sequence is TGTGCCAGCAGCTTAACGTCATCAGCGACCTACGAGCAGTACGTC. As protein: CASSLTSSATYEQYV.

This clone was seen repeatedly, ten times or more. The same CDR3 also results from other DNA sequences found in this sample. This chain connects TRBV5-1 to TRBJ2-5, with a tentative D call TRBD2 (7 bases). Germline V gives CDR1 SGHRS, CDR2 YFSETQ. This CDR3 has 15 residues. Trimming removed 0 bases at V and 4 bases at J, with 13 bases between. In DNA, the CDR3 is TGCGCCAGCAGCTTGGGAGGGGGGGCAGCAGAGACCCAGTACTTC. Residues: CASSLGGGAAETQYF.

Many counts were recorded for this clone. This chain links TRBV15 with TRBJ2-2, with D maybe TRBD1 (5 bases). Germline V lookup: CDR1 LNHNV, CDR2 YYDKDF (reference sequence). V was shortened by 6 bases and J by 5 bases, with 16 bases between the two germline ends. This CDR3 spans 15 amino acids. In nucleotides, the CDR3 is TGTGCCACCAGATCAAGGGGTGATGGTACCGGGGAGCTGTTTTTT. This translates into CATRSRGDGTGELFF.

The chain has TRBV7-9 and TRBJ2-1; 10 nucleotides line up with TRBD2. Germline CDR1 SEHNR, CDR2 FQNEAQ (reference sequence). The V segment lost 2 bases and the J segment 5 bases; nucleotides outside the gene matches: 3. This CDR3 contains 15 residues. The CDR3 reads CASSLRTSGNNEQFF. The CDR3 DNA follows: TGTGCCAGCAGCTTAAGGACTAGCGGTAACAATGAGCAGTTCTTC.